This TCR beta chain originates from a study of cytotoxic CD8 clonotypes in ibrutinib-treated CLL. Study context: Of a cohort that held 10 to 12 relapsed/refractory and some 15 treatment-naive patients, 17 to 18 were IGHV unmutated. On average, approximately 95,000 productive rearrangements and about 280,000 productive templates per sample. Study observations and caveats: Public clonotypes (which were uncommon) either contracted or remained stable on treatment. Samples from sustained-remission and progressing patients were taken at different times.

Notes on this clone: Its antigen is as yet unknown.

This CDR3 contains 15 residues. The germline gives CDR1 KGHSH, CDR2 LQKENI. The germline V and J ends were trimmed by 6 bases and 6 bases, with 21 bases remaining between them. Libraries were prepared by immunoSEQ multiplex PCR; TCRdb keeps only in-frame clonotypes and omits some of them. The repertoire holds tens of thousands of clones, with 60% to 80% as singletons. The chain combines TRBV18 with TRBJ2-7, with D possibly being TRBD2 (6 bases). The clonotype comes from a human donor with chronic lymphocytic leukemia. Sequences were derived from PBMCs, sampled after 12 months of ibrutinib treatment. In nucleotides, the CDR3 is TGTGCCAGCTCCTCGCTCCGGGACTTAGAAGTCGAGCAGTACTTC. It translates to CASSSLRDLEVEQYF.